These 18 T cell receptor beta chains were all obtained from the same sample, sequenced in a study of blood T cell repertoires in COVID-19. Clones were sequenced by immunoSEQ multiplex PCR, and TCRdb holds only the in-frame ones, with some missing. This table holds 140,000 or so clones, 75% to 85% found once. The sample comprised peripheral blood. These receptors were taken from a man aged 60-69 years with active or convalescent COVID-19.

The chain carries TRBV4-2 and TRBJ2-5; 11 positions agree with TRBD1. V shed 2 bases and J 5 bases; nucleotides not matched to a gene: 4. The germline CDR1 and CDR2 sequences are LGHNA and YNFKEQ. The CDR3 runs to 15 residues. The CDR3 loop is CASSQRTGGLETQYF. For the CDR3, the DNA is TGTGCCAGCAGCCAAAGGACAGGGGGCCTGGAGACCCAGTACTTC.

The V call is TRBV6-5, the J call TRBJ2-7; 10 positions agree with TRBD2. Germline-derived CDR1 and CDR2 are MNHEY and SVGAGI. The CDR3 loop spans 15 amino acids. With 5 bases clipped from V and 4 bases from J, the junction kept 8 bases outside the gene matches. The CDR3: CASSQTSGVQYEQYF. The DNA of the CDR3 is TGTGCCAGCAGTCAAACTAGCGGGGTACAGTACGAGCAGTACTTC.

To note about this clone: One junction end disagrees with the germline gene, perhaps due to a read error. V usage is TRBV30 and J usage is TRBJ2-3, with 8 bases aligning to TRBD2. In germline, CDR1 is GTSNPN, CDR2 SVGIG (reference sequence). The CDR3 is made up of 13 amino acids. CDR3 DNA sequence: TGCGCTTGGGCGGGGGGCGAAACAGATACGCAGTATTTT. Translation gives CAWAGGETDTQYF. The whole variable domain, filled in from reference TRBV30 and TRBJ2-3, reads SQTIHQWPATLVQPVGSPLSLECTVEGTSNPNLYWYRQAAGRGLQLLFYSVGIGQISSEVPQNLSASRPQDRQFILSSKKLLLSDSGFYLCAWAGGETDTQYFGPGTRLTVL.

The V call is TRBV5-6, the J call TRBJ2-1, with 10 bases that match TRBD1. Germline V gene lookup returns CDR1 SGHDT and CDR2 YYEEEE. J was trimmed by 8 bases and V by 4 bases; bases with no gene match: 12. The CDR3 length is 16 residues. CDR3 bases: TGTGCCAGCAGCCCCTGGACAGGGGGGATTATAGATGAGCAGTTCTTC. It yields the protein CASSPWTGGIIDEQFF.

V is TRBV30 and J is TRBJ1-6, with 9 bases aligning to TRBD1. The CDR3 runs to 17 residues. CDR1 is GTSNPN, CDR2 SVGIG, per germline (reference sequence). V lost 3 bases to trimming and J lost 3 bases; unmatched junction nucleotides: 9. The CDR3 sequence is CAWRITGTGIYNSPLHF. CDR3 in DNA: TGTGCCTGGAGAATTACCGGGACAGGGATCTATAATTCACCCCTCCACTTT.

This chain uses TRBV7-9 with TRBJ2-7, with D possibly being TRBD1 (6 bases). Trimming removed 2 bases at V and 6 bases at J, with 20 bases between. The CDR3 totals 16 residues. Germline lookup yields CDR1 SEHNR and CDR2 FQNEAQ (reference sequence). CDR3 sequence reads: CASSLQGQGYLREQYF. The CDR3 DNA reads TGTGCCAGCAGCTTACAGGGGCAGGGGTATCTCCGCGAGCAGTACTTC.

The chain recombines TRBV18 with TRBJ2-7; 7 nucleotides match TRBD2. The CDR3 consists of 15 residues. Trimming took 3 bases from V and 3 from J; bases not matched to a gene: 8. Germline lookup yields CDR1 KGHSH and CDR2 LQKENI. The CDR3 loop is CASSPGGATYYEQYV. The CDR3 DNA reads TGTGCCAGCTCACCGGGAGGGGCCACGTACTACGAGCAGTACGTC.

Only one count was recorded for this clone. The rearrangement uses TRBV10-2 and TRBJ2-7, with 11 bases lining up with TRBD2. Germline-derived CDR1 and CDR2 are WSHSY and SAAADI. The CDR3 sequence is 16 residues long. The V and J ends lost 4 bases and 4 bases, in that order; junction bases with no gene match: 9. The chain's CDR3 is CASSASLAGGSYEQYF. The CDR3 region has the DNA TGCGCCAGCAGTGCGAGTCTAGCGGGGGGATCTTACGAGCAGTACTTC.

V and J are TRBV10-1 and TRBJ2-3; D unclear. The CDR3 contains 17 residues. Per germline, CDR1 WNHNN and CDR2 SYGVQD (reference sequence). Trimming cost V 8 bases and J 0 bases, with 21 bases left between them. The CDR3 reads CASGPGAQIASTDTQYF. The DNA of the CDR3 is TGCGCCAGCGGTCCGGGTGCCCAAATCGCTAGCACAGATACGCAGTATTTT.

The chain links TRBV9 to TRBJ2-1; 10 bases align to TRBD1. With 0 bases clipped from V and 9 bases from J, the junction kept 6 bases outside the gene matches. The CDR3 is 15 residues long. Per the germline V gene, CDR1 is SGDLS and CDR2 is YYNGEE. The CDR3 here is CASSVVDRGYGEQFF. In DNA, the CDR3 is TGTGCCAGCAGCGTAGTGGACAGGGGGTACGGTGAGCAGTTCTTC.

The CDR3 DNA sequence: TGTGCCAGCAGATCAACAGGGGCCAGTGAGCAGTTCTTC. Amino acid sequence: CASRSTGASEQFF. This rearrangement joins TRBV6-5 to TRBJ2-1; 7 bases are a match to TRBD1. V lost 6 bases and J lost 9; bases outside the gene matches: 8. Germline values: CDR1 MNHEY, CDR2 SVGAGI. The CDR3 length is 13 residues.

The chain carries TRBV11-3 and TRBJ1-1; D perhaps matches TRBD1 (6 bases). V lost 6 bases and J lost 3, with 17 bases in between. Germline lookup yields CDR1 SGHNT and CDR2 YENEEA. The CDR3 spans 15 residues. The CDR3: CASRNPDSWDTEAFF. CDR3 DNA sequence: TGTGCCAGCAGAAACCCGGACAGCTGGGACACTGAAGCTTTCTTT.

The genes are TRBV5-1 and TRBJ2-2, with 9 positions matching TRBD2. The germline CDR1 and CDR2 sequences are SGHRS and YFSETQ. The CDR3 has 17 amino acids. With 4 bases clipped from V and 1 base from J, the junction kept 8 bases outside the gene matches. The CDR3 region is CASSQAGSGRNTGELFF. The CDR3 nucleotides read TGCGCCAGCAGCCAGGCAGGTAGCGGGAGGAACACCGGGGAGCTGTTTTTT. The entire variable domain, with the rest obtained from reference TRBV5-1 and TRBJ2-2, is as follows: KAGVTQTPRYLIKTRGQQVTLSCSPISGHRSVSWYQQTPGQGLQFLFEYFSETQRNKGNFPGRFSGRQFSNSRSEMNVSTLELGDSALYLCASSQAGSGRNTGELFFGEGSRLTVL.

The chain recombines TRBV19 with TRBJ1-5; D gene unclear. Germline lookup yields CDR1 LNHDA and CDR2 SQIVND (reference sequence). Trimming removed 5 bases at V and 9 bases at J, with 11 bases between. The CDR3 spans 12 residues. CDR3 nucleotides: TGTGCCAGTAGTCCCGAGCAATGGCCCCAGCATTTT. Protein: CASSPEQWPQHF.

Notes on this clone: The sample holds other DNA sequences that translate to the same CDR3. The chain combines TRBV7-9 with TRBJ1-1; possibly TRBD1 for D (6 bases). Trimming removed 6 bases from V and 1 base from J, with 12 bases in between. Germline CDR1 and CDR2: SEHNR and FQNEAQ (reference sequence). The CDR3 is 14 residues long. The CDR3 reads CASSLTQGNTEAFF. CDR3 nucleotides: TGTGCCAGCAGTTTAACACAGGGGAACACTGAAGCTTTCTTT.

V usage is TRBV24-1 and J usage is TRBJ2-5; 8 nucleotides match TRBD1. This CDR3 is 16 amino acids long. V lost 6 bases, J lost 4 bases, and 12 bases stayed unmatched. CDR1 KGHDR and CDR2 SFDVKD come from the germline V gene. This CDR3 is CATSNVGTGLGETQYF. CDR3 sequence (DNA): TGTGCCACCAGTAATGTCGGGACAGGCCTGGGAGAGACCCAGTACTTC.

The sample holds a few counts of this clone. This chain links TRBV3-1 (or the pseudogene TRBV3-2) with TRBJ2-1, with D possibly being TRBD2 (6 bases). There are 15 residues in the CDR3. V dropped 1 base and J dropped 5 bases, with 12 bases sitting between them. Germline V lookup: CDR1 LGHDT, CDR2 YNNKEL (reference sequence). The CDR3 DNA follows: TGTGCCAGCAGCCAAGTAGTGACTAGAGACAATGAGCAGTTCTTC. Translating it yields CASSQVVTRDNEQFF.

The chain recombines TRBV19 with TRBJ2-4; unclear D gene. This CDR3 is built from 15 residues. From germline, CDR1 is LNHDA and CDR2 SQIVND (reference sequence). Trimming pared 6 bases from V and 0 bases from J, leaving 12 bases between. CDR3 amino acids: CASRVSILAKNIQYF. CDR3 DNA sequence: TGTGCCAGTAGGGTCTCTATACTAGCCAAAAACATTCAGTACTTC.